This T cell receptor (beta chain) originates from a study of shared clonotypes between healthy human individuals. Background on the study: The cohort had two women and a few men, ages 18 to 49.

Sequenced by immunoSEQ multiplex PCR; TCRdb stores in-frame clones only, minus some. Of about a million clones in the sample, about 72% are singletons; the top ten hold 0.7% to 0.95%. General study findings and limits: Across a handful of donors, naive CD4 shared roughly 5%, naive CD8 around 4%, memory CD4 roughly 2.3%, memory CD8 0.4% to 0.5%. Even with large depth, rarefaction showed that sorted-subset sequencing was incomplete.

The V gene end was trimmed by 4 bases and the J gene end by 1 base; junction bases not matched to a gene: 3. CDR3 length: 14 amino acids. Per germline, CDR1 SGHNT and CDR2 YYREEE (reference sequence). Concerning this clone: Its specificity is not known.

The sequencing sample was made of memory CD4+ T cells from PBMCs. Subset reported: CD45RA-negative fraction. V gene TRBV5-4 combines with J gene TRBJ2-3, with 7 bases identical to TRBD2. This TCR was recovered from a man aged 18 to 30 in good health. Some clones in this sample may be carry-over from other donors' samples. The CDR3 loop is CASSAGVGTDTQYF. In DNA form, the CDR3 reads TGTGCCAGCAGCGCGGGGGTAGGCACAGATACGCAGTATTTT.